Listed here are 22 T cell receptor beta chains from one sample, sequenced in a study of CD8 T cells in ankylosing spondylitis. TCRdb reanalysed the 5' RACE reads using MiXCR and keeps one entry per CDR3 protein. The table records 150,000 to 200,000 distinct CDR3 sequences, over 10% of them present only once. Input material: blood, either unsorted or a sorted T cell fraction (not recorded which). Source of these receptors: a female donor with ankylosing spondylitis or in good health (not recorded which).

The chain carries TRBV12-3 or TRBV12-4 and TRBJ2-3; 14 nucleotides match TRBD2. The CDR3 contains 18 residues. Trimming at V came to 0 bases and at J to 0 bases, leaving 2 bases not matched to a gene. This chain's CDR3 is CASSLAGLAGVSTDTQYF. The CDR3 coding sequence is TGTGCCAGCAGTTTAGCGGGACTAGCGGGAGTCAGCACAGATACGCAGTATTTT.

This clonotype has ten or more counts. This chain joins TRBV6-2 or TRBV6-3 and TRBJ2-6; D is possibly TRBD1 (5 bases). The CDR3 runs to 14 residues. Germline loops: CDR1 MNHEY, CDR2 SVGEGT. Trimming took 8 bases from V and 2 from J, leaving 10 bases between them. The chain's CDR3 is CASGTGAGANVLTF. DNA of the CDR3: TGTGCCAGCGGAACAGGTGCTGGGGCCAACGTCCTGACTTTC.

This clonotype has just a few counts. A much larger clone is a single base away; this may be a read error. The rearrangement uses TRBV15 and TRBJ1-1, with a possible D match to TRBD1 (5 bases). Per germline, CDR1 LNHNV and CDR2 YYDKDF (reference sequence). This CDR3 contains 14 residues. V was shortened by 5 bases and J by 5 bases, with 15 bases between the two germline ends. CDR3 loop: CATSGAGDRTEAFF. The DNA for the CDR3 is TGTGCCACCAGCGGGGCGGGGGACCGAACTGAAGCTTTCTTT.

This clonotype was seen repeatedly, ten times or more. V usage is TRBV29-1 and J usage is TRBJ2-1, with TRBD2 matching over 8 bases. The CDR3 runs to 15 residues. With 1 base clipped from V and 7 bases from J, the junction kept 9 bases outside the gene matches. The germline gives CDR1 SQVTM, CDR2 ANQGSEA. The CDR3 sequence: CSVEGRAGGVNEQFF. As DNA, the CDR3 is TGCAGCGTTGAAGGCAGGGCGGGGGGCGTGAATGAGCAGTTCTTC.

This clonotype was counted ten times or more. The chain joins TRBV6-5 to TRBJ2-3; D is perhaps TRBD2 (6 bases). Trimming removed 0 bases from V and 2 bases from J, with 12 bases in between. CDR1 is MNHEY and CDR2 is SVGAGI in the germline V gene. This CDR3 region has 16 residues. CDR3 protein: CASSYSNWRDTDTQYF. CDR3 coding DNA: TGTGCCAGCAGTTACTCGAACTGGCGGGACACAGATACGCAGTATTTT.

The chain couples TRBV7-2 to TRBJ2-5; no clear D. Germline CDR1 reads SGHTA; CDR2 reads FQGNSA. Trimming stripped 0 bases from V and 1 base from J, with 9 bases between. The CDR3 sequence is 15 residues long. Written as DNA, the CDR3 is TGTGCCAGCAGCTTAGCCTCGGGTTCCCAAGAGACCCAGTACTTC. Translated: CASSLASGSQETQYF.

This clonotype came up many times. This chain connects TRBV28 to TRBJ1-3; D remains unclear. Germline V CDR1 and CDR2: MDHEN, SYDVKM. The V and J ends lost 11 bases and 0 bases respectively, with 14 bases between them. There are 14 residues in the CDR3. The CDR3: CAAVEARSGNTIYF. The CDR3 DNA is TGTGCCGCGGTGGAGGCCCGCTCTGGAAACACCATATATTTT.

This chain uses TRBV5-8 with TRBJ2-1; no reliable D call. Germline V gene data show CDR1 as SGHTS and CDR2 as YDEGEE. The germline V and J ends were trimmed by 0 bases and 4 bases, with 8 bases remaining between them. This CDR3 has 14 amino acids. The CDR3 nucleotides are TGTGCCAGCAGCTTGGGCCCGGGTTACAATGAGCAGTTCTTC. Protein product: CASSLGPGYNEQFF.

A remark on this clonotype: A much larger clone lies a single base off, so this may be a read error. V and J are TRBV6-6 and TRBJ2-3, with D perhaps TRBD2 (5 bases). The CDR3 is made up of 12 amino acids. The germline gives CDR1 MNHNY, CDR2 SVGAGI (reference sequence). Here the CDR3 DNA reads TGTGCCAGCAGTCCCAGCGGCGATACGCTGTATTTT. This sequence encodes CASSPSGDTLYF.

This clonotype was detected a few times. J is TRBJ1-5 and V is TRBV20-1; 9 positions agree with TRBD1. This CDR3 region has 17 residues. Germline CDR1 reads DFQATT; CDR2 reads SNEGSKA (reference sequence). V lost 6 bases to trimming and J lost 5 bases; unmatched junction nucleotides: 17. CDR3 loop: CSAMGRDRVFSHQPQHF. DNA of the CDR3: TGCAGTGCAATGGGAAGGGACAGGGTTTTCTCTCATCAGCCCCAGCATTTT.

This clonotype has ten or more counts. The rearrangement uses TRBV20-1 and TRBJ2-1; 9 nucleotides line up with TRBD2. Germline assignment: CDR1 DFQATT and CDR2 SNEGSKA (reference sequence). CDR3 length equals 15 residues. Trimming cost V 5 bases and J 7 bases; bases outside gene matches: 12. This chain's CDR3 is CSARPAGGPGNEQFF. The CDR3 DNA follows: TGCAGTGCTCGCCCGGCGGGAGGGCCCGGAAATGAGCAGTTCTTC.

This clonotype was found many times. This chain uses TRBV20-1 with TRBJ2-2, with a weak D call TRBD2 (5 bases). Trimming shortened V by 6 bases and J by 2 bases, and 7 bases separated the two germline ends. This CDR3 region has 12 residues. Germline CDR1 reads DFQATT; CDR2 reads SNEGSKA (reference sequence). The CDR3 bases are TGCAGTGCCCTAGCAAACACCGGGGAGCTGTTTTTT. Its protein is CSALANTGELFF.

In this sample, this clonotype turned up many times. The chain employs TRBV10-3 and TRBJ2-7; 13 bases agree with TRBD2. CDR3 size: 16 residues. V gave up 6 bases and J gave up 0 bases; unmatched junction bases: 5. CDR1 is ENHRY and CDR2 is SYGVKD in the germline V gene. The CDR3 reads CAISTGLAGPSYEQYF. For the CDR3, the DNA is TGTGCCATCAGCACGGGACTAGCGGGACCCTCCTACGAGCAGTACTTC.

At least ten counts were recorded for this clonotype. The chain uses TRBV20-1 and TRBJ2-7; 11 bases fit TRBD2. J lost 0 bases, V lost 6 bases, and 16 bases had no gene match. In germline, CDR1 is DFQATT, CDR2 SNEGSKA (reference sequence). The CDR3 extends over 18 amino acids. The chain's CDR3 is CSADRRTSGQKASYEQYF. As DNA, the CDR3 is TGCAGTGCGGACCGCCGGACTAGCGGGCAAAAGGCCTCCTACGAGCAGTACTTC.

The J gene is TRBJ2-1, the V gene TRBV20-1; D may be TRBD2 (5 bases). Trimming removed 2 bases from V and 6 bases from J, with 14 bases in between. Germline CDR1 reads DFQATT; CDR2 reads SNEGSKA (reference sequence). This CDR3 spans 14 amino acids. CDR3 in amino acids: CSARPAGRFNEQFF. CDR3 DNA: TGCAGTGCTAGACCGGCGGGTCGGTTCAATGAGCAGTTCTTC.

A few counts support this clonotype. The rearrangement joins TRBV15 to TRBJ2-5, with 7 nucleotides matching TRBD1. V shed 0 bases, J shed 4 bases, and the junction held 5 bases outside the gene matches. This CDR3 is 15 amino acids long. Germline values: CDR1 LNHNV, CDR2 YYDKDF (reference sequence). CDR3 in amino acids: CATSRDRGDRETQYF. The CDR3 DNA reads TGTGCCACCAGCAGAGATAGAGGGGACAGAGAGACCCAGTACTTC.

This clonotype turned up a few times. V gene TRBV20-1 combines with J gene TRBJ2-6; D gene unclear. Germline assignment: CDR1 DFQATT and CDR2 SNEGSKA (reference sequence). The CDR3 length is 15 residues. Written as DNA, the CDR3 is TGCAGCTCCTATGACACGAGCTCTGGGGCCAACGTCCTGACTTTC. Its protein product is CSSYDTSSGANVLTF.

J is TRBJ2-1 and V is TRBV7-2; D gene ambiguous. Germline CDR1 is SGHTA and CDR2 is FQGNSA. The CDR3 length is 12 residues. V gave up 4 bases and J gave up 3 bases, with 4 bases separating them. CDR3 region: CASSWVYNEQFF. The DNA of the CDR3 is TGTGCCAGCAGCTGGGTCTACAATGAGCAGTTCTTC.

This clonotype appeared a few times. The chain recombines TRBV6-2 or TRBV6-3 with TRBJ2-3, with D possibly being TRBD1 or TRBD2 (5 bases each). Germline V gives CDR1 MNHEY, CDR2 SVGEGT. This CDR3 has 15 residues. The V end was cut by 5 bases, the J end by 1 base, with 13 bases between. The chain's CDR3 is CASSTYLGGTDTQYF. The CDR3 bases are TGTGCCAGCAGTACGTACCTGGGGGGCACAGATACGCAGTATTTT.

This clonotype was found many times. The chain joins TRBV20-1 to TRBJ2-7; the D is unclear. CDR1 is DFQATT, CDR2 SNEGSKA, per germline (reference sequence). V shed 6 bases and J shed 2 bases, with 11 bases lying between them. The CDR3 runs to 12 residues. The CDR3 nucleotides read TGCAGTGCAGGTGGTAACGCCTACGAGCAGTACTTC. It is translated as CSAGGNAYEQYF.

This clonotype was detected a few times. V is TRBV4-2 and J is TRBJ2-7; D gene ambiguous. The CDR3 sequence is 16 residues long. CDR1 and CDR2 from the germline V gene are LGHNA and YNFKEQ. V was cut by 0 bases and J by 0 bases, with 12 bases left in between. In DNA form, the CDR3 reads TGTGCCAGCAGCCAAGATAAGGCGGTTAGCTCCTACGAGCAGTACTTC. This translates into CASSQDKAVSSYEQYF.

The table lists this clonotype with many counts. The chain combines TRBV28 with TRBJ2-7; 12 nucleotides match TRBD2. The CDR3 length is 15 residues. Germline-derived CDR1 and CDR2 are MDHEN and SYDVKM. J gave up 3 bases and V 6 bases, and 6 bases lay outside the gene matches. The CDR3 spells CASRSLAGGNYEQYF. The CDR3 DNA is TGTGCCAGCAGGTCCCTAGCGGGAGGGAACTACGAGCAGTACTTC. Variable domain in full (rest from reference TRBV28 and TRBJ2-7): DVKVTQSSRYLVKRTGEKVFLECVQDMDHENMFWYRQDPGLGLRLIYFSYDVKMKEKGDIPEGYSVSREKKERFSLILESASTNQTSMYLCASRSLAGGNYEQYFGPGTRLTVT.